This TCR beta chain was profiled in a study of T cell repertoires in cytomegalovirus infection. Across the whole study: Well-studied HLA-B-restricted epitopes and recently identified HLA-C-restricted epitopes of CMV were both used in the study. Public TCR beta signatures indicated both CMV infection and matching HLA type.

TCRdb analysed the reads with MiXCR anew, one entry per CDR3 protein. The sample yields approximately 1,000,000 distinct CDR3 sequences, around 30% seen once. Points on this clonotype: Its antigen is currently unknown.

Germline trimming cut 0 bases from V and 6 bases from J; bases unmatched to any gene: 5. CDR3 length equals 16 residues. Germline V gene data show CDR1 as MNHNY and CDR2 as SVGAGI (reference sequence). The starting material was cultured CD8+ T cells from PBMCs, obtained from culture after CMV antigen stimulation. The V gene is TRBV6-6, the J gene TRBJ2-5, with 12 positions matching TRBD2. The receptor was derived from a human donor in good health (CMV status not recorded). Some clones in this sample may be carry-over from other donors' samples. CDR3 bases: TGTGCCAGCAGTTACTCTCCTAGCGGGGGGGTAAAGACCCAGTACTTC. It translates to CASSYSPSGGVKTQYF.